This T cell receptor beta chain originates from a study of human T cells and chemical hapten exposure (dated by TCRdb to about 2021). Describing the broader study: For sensitization, 2% DPC in acetone was applied to a 2 cm by 2 cm area of upper inner arm skin. Throughout the approximately 25-week study period, patients were also given weekly therapeutic DPC doses on the scalp. Blood was sampled from patients pre-sensitization (week 0) and at 2, 6 and about 24 weeks after DPC sensitization. Libraries were combined into a pool for sequencing, and differences in TCR yield between samples came mainly from small differences in library volumes within the pool. For TCR sequencing, blood came from 25 to 35 alopecia patients at anywhere from one to four time points (pre-sensitization, 2, 6 and 24 weeks). Patch tests used Finn chambers with 0.01% DPC on the upper back, scored after 6 days by International Contact Dermatitis Research Group standards. The mostly female patient cohort included alopecia areata with under or over 50% scalp involvement, alopecia totalis and alopecia universalis. The study tracked peripheral blood TCR repertoire changes in vivo during primary and secondary sensitization to the hapten diphenylcyclopropenone (DPC) in alopecia patients.

What the work shows at the level of the full study, not this receptor alone: Patch test score was positively correlated with the number of PT1 expanded TCRs, with significance at thresholds 8, 16 and 32 but not at 4. Because all patients had alopecia, a presumed autoimmune disease, the immune response of the patients might differ from that of healthy individuals. No change with DPC sensitization was found in the number of TCRs above 1 in 1000 frequency, and no evidence of global repertoire structure alterations was found. Compared with pre-sensitization or healthy control sets, expanded TCRs formed significantly more large CDR3 similarity clusters, which is consistent with antigen-driven responses. Repeated subsampling changed both the strength of the expansion versus patch-test correlation and the threshold at which that correlation became significant.

This clonotype was found a few times. Its recognized antigen is unknown. It has no much larger one-base neighbor in the sample; base qualities were not kept. V was cut back by 1 base and J by 5 bases, leaving a gap of 6 bases between them. In the germline V gene (reference sequence), CDR1 corresponds to LGHDT and CDR2 to YNNKEL. The CDR3 runs 12 amino acids, cysteine and phenylalanine included. The entry retains the CDR3 DNA only, 36 bases that are in frame from base 1. Receptor amplification or capture employed RACE. The run used a NextSeq 500. During library preparation, unique molecular identifiers were attached to individual cDNA molecules so that TCRs could be counted in a quantitative, reproducible way. Both TCR alpha and TCR beta chains were sequenced from each blood RNA sample. Per the original workflow: Samples had a median of roughly 87,000 TCRs, with a range from roughly 23,224 to 700,000. V, J and CDR3 annotation of the TCR reads was performed with the Decombinator software suite. For PS versus PT1 abundance plots, all samples were subsampled to the same number of TCRs (28,000). TCRs were defined as expanded if absent before sensitization and observed at least eight times at the 2-week time point. TCRdb's own reprocessing of the public reads used fastp at Q25 and MiXCR and kept productive beta chains. Rows matching on CDR3 protein sequence are summarized as one entry with the most common DNA and genes. The V and J calls shown here were made by TCRdb, not taken from the authors' results. The sample profile shows 55,000 to 75,000 distinct CDR3 sequences; around 12% of them were found once. Of the sample, 2.4% is held by the ten largest clones.

What the time point label conveys for this sample: patch test 3, about 24 weeks after DPC sensitization. The sample's treatment or condition label, decoded: therapeutic diphenylcyclopropenone sensitization with weekly scalp DPC. At each patch-test visit, blood was drawn before the patch test was applied. Eligible patients were aged 18 to 70, diagnosed with alopecia, deemed suitable for DPC therapy, and excluded if pregnant. Unfractionated whole blood was collected in Tempus Blood RNA tubes, and total RNA was extracted from that blood. The sample in question was whole blood, obtained in connection with sensitization to the hapten diphenylcyclopropenone (DPC). The sequence is built from TRBV3-1 and TRBJ2-7, with the D gene not confidently named. This sequence originates from a man under 40 with alopecia areata. Some clones in this sample may be carry-over from other donors' samples. The DNA sequence follows: TGTGCCAGCAGCCAAGTTGGGAACGAGCAGTACTTC. Protein translation: CASSQVGNEQYF.